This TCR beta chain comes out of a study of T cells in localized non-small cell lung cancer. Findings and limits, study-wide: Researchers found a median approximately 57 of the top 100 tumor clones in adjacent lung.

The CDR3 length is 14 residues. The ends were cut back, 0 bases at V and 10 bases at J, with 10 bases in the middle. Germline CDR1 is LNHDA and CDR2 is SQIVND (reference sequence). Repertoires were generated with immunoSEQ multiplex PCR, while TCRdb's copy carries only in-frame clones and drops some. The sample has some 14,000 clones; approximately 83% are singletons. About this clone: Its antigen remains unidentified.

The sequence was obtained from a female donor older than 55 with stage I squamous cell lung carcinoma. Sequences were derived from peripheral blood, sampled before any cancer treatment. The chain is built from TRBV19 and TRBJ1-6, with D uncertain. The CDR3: CASSIDNFRSPLHF. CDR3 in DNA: TGTGCCAGTAGTATAGACAATTTTCGGTCACCCCTCCACTTT. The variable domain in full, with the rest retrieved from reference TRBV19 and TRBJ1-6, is DGGITQSPKYLFRKEGQNVTLSCEQNLNHDAMYWYRQDPGQGLRLIYYSQIVNDFQKGDIAEGYSVSREKKESFPLTVTSAQKNPTAFYLCASSIDNFRSPLHFGNGTRLTVT.